This TCR beta chain was observed in a study of memory CD4+ T cells and cytomegalovirus serostatus. Background on the study: Of the healthy Belgian adults, 8 to 10 were CMV seropositive and around 22 seronegative. Notes on the study in general: Suggested: most of the CMV-linked TCR signature lies in CD4+ memory cells.

With respect to this clone: Antigen unknown.

Single viable CD3+CD4+CD8-CD45RO+ cells were sorted as the memory CD4+ T cells. Serum IgG to CMV pp150, pp28, p38 and p52 defined serostatus. The data were produced by immunoSEQ multiplex PCR, yet TCRdb's version contains in-frame clones alone and is incomplete. Of about 50,000 clones listed, around four fifths are singletons. Trimming took 3 bases from V and 5 from J, leaving 17 bases between them. This CDR3 has 15 amino acids. Germline loops: CDR1 SGHDT, CDR2 YYEEEE. The TCR originated in an adult in good health and CMV-seronegative. This chain links TRBV5-6 with TRBJ2-5; D possibly corresponds to TRBD1 (6 bases). The material sequenced was memory CD4+ T cells from blood. This chain's CDR3 is CASSSRGGVRETQYF. DNA for the CDR3: TGTGCCAGCAGCTCCCGAGGGGGAGTGAGGGAGACCCAGTACTTC.